One sample yielded the 31 T cell receptor beta chains listed below, sequenced in a study of blood T cell repertoires in COVID-19. TCRdb keeps only in-frame clones here, not all; method: immunoSEQ multiplex PCR. The data hold 260,000 or so clones, with around four fifths observed a single time. Sequenced: PBMCs or T cells enriched from blood (not recorded which). These TCRs come from a woman aged 40-49 years who had been exposed to COVID-19.

This chain links TRBV5-1 with TRBJ2-7, with a tentative D call TRBD1 (6 bases). V was trimmed by 4 bases and J by 5 bases, leaving 19 bases between them. Germline V gives CDR1 SGHRS, CDR2 YFSETQ. This CDR3 is 15 amino acids long. CDR3 nucleotide sequence: TGCGCCAGCAGCCCCTATCAGGGGACGTCCAACGAGCAGTACTTC. This codes for CASSPYQGTSNEQYF.

The gene calls are TRBV4-3 and TRBJ2-1; D is undetermined. The CDR3 covers 16 residues. V was trimmed by 1 base and J by 2 bases, leaving 12 bases between them. Germline-derived CDR1 and CDR2 are LGHNA and YSLEER. CDR3 sequence (DNA): TGCGCCAGCAGCCAAGGGCCAGAAACCGCCTACAATGAGCAGTTCTTC. Its protein product is CASSQGPETAYNEQFF.

This chain links TRBV5-8 with TRBJ1-5, with 7 bases lining up with TRBD1. The CDR3 loop spans 15 amino acids. Germline V CDR1 and CDR2: SGHTS, YDEGEE. V dropped 4 bases and J dropped 0; count of bases not matched to a gene: 4. CDR3 DNA: TGTGCCAGCAGCGCTGGGACAGATAGCAATCAGCCCCAGCATTTT. It yields the protein CASSAGTDSNQPQHF.

This clone was seen once. CDR3 coding DNA: TGTGCCAGCAGCAACGGACAGGGACATCAGCCCCAGCATTTT. Its protein is CASSNGQGHQPQHF. The rearrangement joins TRBV27 to TRBJ1-5; 8 bases align to TRBD1. Germline V gene data show CDR1 as MNHEY and CDR2 as SMNVEV (reference sequence). There are 14 residues in the CDR3. Trimming cost V 6 bases and J 5 bases; bases outside gene matches: 6.

This clone was seen more than once but under ten times. The chain joins TRBV11-3 to TRBJ2-1, with D possibly being TRBD1 (5 bases). V was trimmed by 4 bases and J by 4 bases, leaving 17 bases between them. Germline V gene lookup returns CDR1 SGHNT and CDR2 YENEEA. There are 16 residues in the CDR3. The CDR3, as DNA: TGTGCCAGCAGCTCCGGTGAGACAGCCCTATACAATGAGCAGTTCTTC. Amino acids: CASSSGETALYNEQFF.

V gene TRBV19 combines with J gene TRBJ1-2; a possible D gene is TRBD1 (5 bases). Germline CDR1 reads LNHDA; CDR2 reads SQIVND (reference sequence). The CDR3 consists of 16 residues. Trimming stripped 10 bases from V and 4 bases from J, with 25 bases between. CDR3 sequence reads: CATTWYEGPGGYGYTF. Here the CDR3 DNA reads TGTGCCACCACCTGGTACGAGGGCCCCGGGGGCTATGGCTACACCTTC.

Written as DNA, the CDR3 is TGCGCCAGCAGTGACGACGGGACTAGCGGGGGGGCCGGGGAGCAGTTCTTC. It specifies CASSDDGTSGGAGEQFF. The chain couples TRBV10-2 to TRBJ2-1, with 16 bases identical to TRBD2. The CDR3 has 17 amino acids. Germline CDR1 reads WSHSY; CDR2 reads SAAADI. Germline trimming cut 3 bases from V and 10 bases from J; bases unmatched to any gene: 9.

The rearrangement joins TRBV18 to TRBJ1-3, with no clear D. This CDR3 has 16 amino acids. Trimming took off 3 bases at V and 0 bases at J, with 12 bases between the two ends. Germline loops: CDR1 KGHSH, CDR2 LQKENI. As DNA, the CDR3 is TGTGCCAGCTCACCGGTTCGGGTGGACTCTGGAAACACCATATATTTT. This encodes CASSPVRVDSGNTIYF.

This rearrangement joins TRBV19 to TRBJ2-3; D perhaps matches TRBD2 (7 bases). CDR3 length: 16 residues. Germline lookup yields CDR1 LNHDA and CDR2 SQIVND (reference sequence). The V gene lost 4 bases and the J gene lost 0 bases, with 14 bases spanning the gap. DNA of the CDR3: TGTGCCAGTAGTAAAGGGGGGGGGACTAGCACAGATACGCAGTATTTT. This gives the protein CASSKGGGTSTDTQYF.

The chain employs TRBV19 and TRBJ1-5; the match to TRBD1 covers 8 bases. Looked up from germline, CDR1 is LNHDA and CDR2 is SQIVND (reference sequence). CDR3 size: 14 residues. The V segment lost 3 bases and the J segment 7 bases; nucleotides outside the gene matches: 5. The CDR3 sequence: CASSIGYRGQPQHF. CDR3 nucleotides: TGTGCCAGTAGTATCGGATACAGGGGGCAGCCCCAGCATTTT.

This sequence joins TRBV30 and TRBJ1-5; D gene ambiguous. The germline gives CDR1 GTSNPN, CDR2 SVGIG (reference sequence). The CDR3 totals 12 residues. V lost 1 base and J lost 9, with 10 bases in between. In DNA form, the CDR3 reads TGTGCCTGGAGTGATCCCAGTGGGCCCCAGCATTTT. Its translation: CAWSDPSGPQHF.

This chain joins TRBV28 and TRBJ2-5; TRBD1 matches 7 bases. Per germline, CDR1 MDHEN and CDR2 SYDVKM. The junction had 8 bases not matched to a gene; V was cut back by 3 bases and J by 4 bases. The CDR3 sequence is 15 residues long. CDR3 in DNA: TGTGCCAGCAGTTTGTTAAGCCGGGACAGAGAGACCCAGTACTTC. Encoded protein: CASSLLSRDRETQYF.

The V gene is TRBV7-3, the J gene TRBJ2-2; D remains unclear. V shed 6 bases and J shed 1 base, with 9 bases lying between them. The CDR3 length is 14 residues. Germline V CDR1 and CDR2: SGHTA, FQGTGA. The CDR3 region has the DNA TGTGCCAGCAGTCAGACTGGGAACACCGGGGAGCTGTTTTTT. Protein sequence: CASSQTGNTGELFF.

The CDR3 region has the DNA TGCGCCAGCAGTGAGCAGGCGGACAGCCTCAACACTGAAGCTTTCTTT. It is translated as CASSEQADSLNTEAFF. The V gene is TRBV10-1, the J gene TRBJ1-1; D possibly corresponds to TRBD1 (6 bases). Germline assignment: CDR1 WNHNN and CDR2 SYGVQD (reference sequence). CDR3 length equals 16 residues. V was shortened by 2 bases and J by 2 bases, with 15 bases between the two germline ends.

This sequence joins TRBV2 and TRBJ2-7; 11 bases fit TRBD2. Germline V CDR1 and CDR2: SNHLY, FYNNEI. Trimming removed 8 bases from V and 0 bases from J; junction bases left unmatched: 6. This CDR3 is 15 amino acids long. Here the CDR3 reads CASRLAGGSSYEQYF. CDR3 DNA sequence: TGTGCCAGCCGGCTAGCGGGGGGAAGCTCCTACGAGCAGTACTTC. Filled out from reference TRBV2 and TRBJ2-7, the complete variable domain reads EPEVTQTPSHQVTQMGQEVILRCVPISNHLYFYWYRQILGQKVEFLVSFYNNEISEKSEIFDDQFSVERPDGSNFTLKIRSTKLEDSAMYFCASRLAGGSSYEQYFGPGTRLTVT.

The chain links TRBV19 to TRBJ1-3; 11 nucleotides line up with TRBD1. Germline loops: CDR1 LNHDA, CDR2 SQIVND (reference sequence). CDR3 length: 15 amino acids. The V segment lost 9 bases and the J segment 0 bases; nucleotides outside the gene matches: 4. The CDR3 reads CASGQGASSGNTIYF. The DNA for the CDR3 is TGTGCCAGCGGACAGGGGGCGTCCTCTGGAAACACCATATATTTT.

This chain connects TRBV18 to TRBJ2-3, with no clear D. Between the trimmed V and J ends, which lost 3 bases and 4 bases, there was a span of 8 bases. The CDR3 is 13 residues long. The germline V gene encodes CDR1 KGHSH and CDR2 LQKENI. CDR3 coding DNA: TGTGCCAGCTCACCGTCCCTCGCAGATACGCAGTATTTT. Protein sequence: CASSPSLADTQYF.

This clone occurred once. The chain is built from TRBV2 and TRBJ1-3; possibly TRBD1 for D (6 bases). This CDR3 has 15 residues. In germline, CDR1 is SNHLY, CDR2 FYNNEI. V gave up 4 bases and J gave up 1 base, with 11 bases separating them. The CDR3 region is CASSVATGSGNTIYF. The DNA of the CDR3 is TGTGCCAGCAGTGTCGCGACAGGTTCTGGAAACACCATATATTTT. Using reference TRBV2 and TRBJ1-3 for the parts outside the CDR3, the full variable domain is EPEVTQTPSHQVTQMGQEVILRCVPISNHLYFYWYRQILGQKVEFLVSFYNNEISEKSEIFDDQFSVERPDGSNFTLKIRSTKLEDSAMYFCASSVATGSGNTIYFGEGSWLTVV.

This clone was found once. The rearrangement uses TRBV24-1 and TRBJ2-5; 9 nucleotides line up with TRBD1. The V gene's germline CDR1 is KGHDR and CDR2 SFDVKD. V lost 4 bases and J lost 5; bases outside the gene matches: 4. The CDR3 extends over 14 amino acids. DNA for the CDR3: TGTGCCACCAGTGACACCGGGACAGGGGAGACCCAGTACTTC. Amino acid sequence: CATSDTGTGETQYF.

This chain connects TRBV30 to TRBJ1-2; D unclear. The CDR3 consists of 11 residues. V dropped 0 bases and J dropped 7 bases, with 6 bases sitting between them. Germline CDR1 reads GTSNPN; CDR2 reads SVGIG (reference sequence). In DNA, the CDR3 is TGTGCCTGGAGTGTCTTGGCTGGCTACACCTTC. Its protein product is CAWSVLAGYTF.

The chain carries TRBV19 and TRBJ1-3; possible D gene TRBD1, 5 bases. Trimming pared 5 bases from V and 2 bases from J, leaving 10 bases between. Germline CDR1 reads LNHDA; CDR2 reads SQIVND (reference sequence). This CDR3 has 14 residues. CDR3 in amino acids: CASSLRDPGNTIYF. The CDR3 nucleotides are TGTGCCAGTAGTTTGCGGGACCCTGGAAACACCATATATTTT.

This chain links TRBV28 with TRBJ1-5; TRBD1 is a possible D gene (5 bases). This CDR3 region has 12 residues. Germline V lookup: CDR1 MDHEN, CDR2 SYDVKM. V was shortened by 6 bases and J by 8 bases, with 11 bases between the two germline ends. The CDR3 nucleotides are TGTGCCAGCAGCCAGACCAGGGAGCCCCAGCATTTT. Its protein is CASSQTREPQHF.

This chain links TRBV19 with TRBJ2-5; the match to TRBD1 covers 7 bases. This CDR3 region has 14 residues. With V trimmed by 6 bases and J by 5 bases, 9 bases remained unmatched. CDR1 is LNHDA, CDR2 SQIVND, per germline (reference sequence). CDR3 loop: CASRKDRVGETQYF. The DNA of the CDR3 is TGTGCCAGTAGGAAAGACAGGGTTGGGGAGACCCAGTACTTC.

The chain recombines TRBV11-2 with TRBJ2-5; a possible D gene is TRBD2 (6 bases). Germline-derived CDR1 and CDR2 are SGHAT and FQNNGV. The CDR3 length is 14 residues. Trimming took 5 bases from V and 1 from J, leaving 11 bases between them. This chain's CDR3 is CASSLSGSQETQYF. Written as DNA, the CDR3 is TGTGCCAGCAGCCTAAGCGGGTCCCAAGAGACCCAGTACTTC.

Note on this clone: Other DNA sequences in this sample translate to the same CDR3. J is TRBJ1-5 and V is TRBV7-2, with D possibly TRBD1 on 5 matching bases. Trimming removed 4 bases at V and 4 bases at J, with 8 bases between. The CDR3 spans 13 residues. The germline V gene encodes CDR1 SGHTA and CDR2 FQGNSA. CDR3 amino acids: CASSSRGNQPQHF. CDR3 DNA: TGTGCCAGCAGCTCTAGGGGTAATCAGCCCCAGCATTTT. Drawing the rest from reference TRBV7-2 and TRBJ1-5, the complete variable domain is GAGVSQSPSNKVTEKGKDVELRCDPISGHTALYWYRQSLGQGLEFLIYFQGNSAPDKSGLPSDRFSAERTGGSVSTLTIQRTQQEDSAVYLCASSSRGNQPQHFGDGTRLSIL.

This chain links TRBV4-2 with TRBJ2-7; 10 bases agree with TRBD1. CDR1 is LGHNA and CDR2 is YNFKEQ in the germline V gene. This CDR3 is 16 amino acids long. Unmatched junction bases numbered 7, after V lost 3 bases and J lost 2 bases. The CDR3 sequence: CASSHLSGQGAYEQYF. In DNA, the CDR3 is TGTGCCAGCAGCCATTTAAGTGGACAGGGGGCCTACGAGCAGTACTTC.

The rearrangement joins TRBV5-6 to TRBJ2-3, with 7 bases fitting TRBD1. The CDR3 runs to 15 residues. Germline values: CDR1 SGHDT, CDR2 YYEEEE. V trimming: 4 bases; J trimming: 1 base; junction bases outside the gene matches: 6. DNA for the CDR3: TGTGCCAGCAGCCCCGACAGGGTGCGCACAGATACGCAGTATTTT. Residues: CASSPDRVRTDTQYF.

This chain uses TRBV4-2 with TRBJ1-2; D possibly corresponds to TRBD1 (6 bases). V was pared by 0 bases and J by 2 bases, with 10 bases between. The CDR3 contains 15 residues. Germline values: CDR1 LGHNA, CDR2 YNFKEQ. CDR3 sequence (DNA): TGTGCCAGCAGCCAAGATTCAGGGGCGAACTATGGCTACACCTTC. It encodes CASSQDSGANYGYTF.

The CDR3 sequence is CASSPSVPAAKLFF. As DNA, the CDR3 is TGTGCCAGCAGCCCTTCCGTCCCGGCGGCAAAACTGTTTTTT. The V call is TRBV9, the J call TRBJ1-4; D call uncertain. The CDR3 totals 14 residues. The germline V gene encodes CDR1 SGDLS and CDR2 YYNGEE. V was trimmed by 4 bases and J by 10 bases, leaving 17 bases between them.

The chain employs TRBV7-6 and TRBJ2-1, with TRBD1 matching 9 bases. The CDR3 is 13 amino acids. V dropped 8 bases and J dropped 8; count of bases not matched to a gene: 7. From germline, CDR1 is SGHVS and CDR2 FNYEAQ. The CDR3 DNA follows: TGTGCCAGCGAAAACGGACAGGGGTATGAGCAGTTCTTC. Its protein is CASENGQGYEQFF.

The rearrangement links TRBV6-5 to TRBJ2-1, with D tentatively TRBD2 (6 bases). The germline V gene encodes CDR1 MNHEY and CDR2 SVGAGI. This CDR3 region has 15 residues. The V end was cut by 6 bases, the J end by 2 bases, with 14 bases between. CDR3 nucleotides: TGTGCCAGCAGCCGAGTTAGCGGAGCCTACAATGAGCAGTTCTTC. Residues: CASSRVSGAYNEQFF.